This T cell receptor (beta chain) was captured by sequencing in a study of T cells in Graves' hyperthyroidism and ophthalmopathy. Many counts were recorded for this clonotype. Inclusion characteristics of ophthalmopathy patients comprised a Clinical Activity Score of at least 3, a NOSPECS grade of at least 4, and duration under 3 months. Patients were excluded for uncontrolled infection, other autoimmune disease, pregnancy or lactation. The source material, RNA transcripts, was used to amplify TCR beta CDR3 regions. RT-PCR in the first round (using the HTBI primer set) targeted the TCR CDR3. TCRdb passed the multiplex PCR reads through MiXCR, listing each CDR3 protein once. Of 530,000 or so distinct CDR3 sequences detected, about a sixth appear once; the ten largest clones hold about 16%. The germline V gene encodes CDR1 DFQATT and CDR2 SNEGSKA (reference sequence). V shed 7 bases, J shed 0 bases, and the junction held 11 bases outside the gene matches. The CDR3 covers 15 residues.

The receptor was derived from a woman younger than 30 with Graves' ophthalmopathy. The rearrangement links TRBV20-1 to TRBJ2-5; 7 bases line up with TRBD1. Sample: blood. The CDR3 loop is CSVRGTDQYQETQYF. As DNA, the CDR3 is TGCAGTGTCAGAGGGACAGATCAGTACCAAGAGACCCAGTACTTC.